A few counts support the clone carrying this T cell receptor (beta chain). Each donor was a healthy Caucasian individual from Russia, aged about 6 to 100. At least 6.5 million PBMCs were isolated per sample. A minimum of 6 micrograms of total RNA was extracted per sample. The sample belongs to a study of blood T cells in healthy people across ages. Germline loops: CDR1 MGHRA, CDR2 YSYEKL. CDR3 length: 17 residues. V shed 0 bases, J shed 1 base, and the junction held 8 bases outside the gene matches. Primed by a sample-barcoded 5' primer and a J-beta primer mix, a second PCR proceeded for 7 to 11 cycles. TCRdb passed the 5' RACE reads through MiXCR, listing each CDR3 protein once. The table has about 1.4 million distinct CDR3 sequences, around 59% seen once.

The material sequenced was blood. This chain uses TRBV4-1 with TRBJ2-5; 7 positions match TRBD1. The clonotype was recovered from a man between 18 and 29 years old in good health. The CDR3 nucleotides read TGCGCCAGCAGCCAAGATTCTGGGACAGCAGCCCAAGAGACCCAGTACTTC. Protein sequence: CASSQDSGTAAQETQYF.